This record concerns one T cell receptor (beta chain) sequence. Its target is not known. The authors ran a second PCR of about 6 to 11 cycles using a sample-barcoded 5' primer and a J-beta primer mix. TCRdb re-called the 5' RACE reads with MiXCR, one entry per CDR3 protein. The repertoire holds roughly 1.5 million distinct CDR3 sequences, with roughly two fifths as singletons. V trimming: 6 bases; J trimming: 3 bases; junction bases outside the gene matches: 8. Germline V gives CDR1 MNHEY, CDR2 SMNVEV (reference sequence). This CDR3 is 14 amino acids long. The sample is drawn from a study of blood T cells in healthy people across ages. Overall study results and limits: Higher diversity and more naive CD4+ cells were features of long-lived donors, compared to aged donors. Per million T cells, TCR beta diversity dropped roughly linearly as age increased.

The sample consisted of blood. The V call is TRBV27, the J call TRBJ2-7; 7 nucleotides match TRBD1. The sequence derives from a woman aged 18-30 years in good health. The DNA for the CDR3 is TGTGCCAGCAGCTTGGGACAGCGTCGCTACGAGCAGTACTTC. It encodes CASSLGQRRYEQYF.